Following are 28 T cell receptor beta chains from one sample sequenced in a study of cytomegalovirus exposure and HLA in healthy donors. Use of 60 Vbeta and 13 Jbeta primers characterized the PCR. Measured with immunoSEQ multiplex PCR; TCRdb has only the in-frame clones, and not every one. This sample has about 72,000 clones, with approximately 78% found just once. Sequences were obtained from PBMCs. The receptors originated from a man aged 35 to 55 in good health and CMV-seronegative.

The CDR3 region is CAISALGQVSNEQFF. DNA for the CDR3: TGTGCCATCAGTGCACTGGGACAGGTCAGCAATGAGCAGTTCTTC. The chain has TRBV10-3 and TRBJ2-1; 8 positions match TRBD1. The CDR3 extends over 15 amino acids. Germline V gives CDR1 ENHRY, CDR2 SYGVKD. With 4 bases clipped from V and 6 bases from J, the junction kept 8 bases outside the gene matches.

This rearrangement joins TRBV6-1 to TRBJ2-2; D is perhaps TRBD1 (6 bases). Trimming removed 4 bases from V and 3 bases from J, with 15 bases in between. The CDR3 is made up of 16 amino acids. In germline, CDR1 is MNHNS, CDR2 SASEGT. The CDR3 is CASSGRRRGHTGELFF. The CDR3 coding sequence is TGTGCCAGCAGTGGACGCCGCAGGGGTCACACCGGGGAGCTGTTTTTT.

The chain is built from TRBV5-8 and TRBJ1-2, with D unclear. Trimming shortened V by 0 bases and J by 2 bases, and 5 bases separated the two germline ends. Germline V gene sequence: CDR1 SGHTS, CDR2 YDEGEE. The CDR3 sequence is 13 residues long. This CDR3 reads CASSLGRNYGYTF. As DNA, the CDR3 is TGTGCCAGCAGCTTGGGGAGGAACTATGGCTACACCTTC.

V is TRBV27 and J is TRBJ2-2, with 7 bases lining up with TRBD1. J gave up 5 bases and V 8 bases, and 5 bases lay outside the gene matches. This CDR3 is 13 amino acids long. CDR1 and CDR2 (germline): MNHEY, SMNVEV (reference sequence). The CDR3 protein is CASQTGRTGELFF. CDR3 sequence (DNA): TGTGCCAGCCAGACAGGGCGGACCGGGGAGCTGTTTTTT.

V usage is TRBV2 and J usage is TRBJ2-7; a possible D gene is TRBD2 (6 bases). Germline CDR1 SNHLY, CDR2 FYNNEI. CDR3 length: 14 residues. V lost 6 bases and J lost 0, with 12 bases in between. For the CDR3, the DNA is TGTGCCAGCAGGGGACTTTTCAGCTCCTACGAGCAGTACTTC. It codes for CASRGLFSSYEQYF.

The chain recombines TRBV2 with TRBJ2-5; D is perhaps TRBD1 (5 bases). Germline lookup yields CDR1 SNHLY and CDR2 FYNNEI. Trimming took off 6 bases at V and 1 base at J, with 12 bases between the two ends. The CDR3 has 14 amino acids. The CDR3 coding sequence is TGTGCCAGCAGCGACGACAGAACCCAAGAGACCCAGTACTTC. Its protein product is CASSDDRTQETQYF. The whole variable domain, remainder taken from reference TRBV2 and TRBJ2-5, is EPEVTQTPSHQVTQMGQEVILRCVPISNHLYFYWYRQILGQKVEFLVSFYNNEISEKSEIFDDQFSVERPDGSNFTLKIRSTKLEDSAMYFCASSDDRTQETQYFGPGTRLLVL.

The V gene is TRBV18, the J gene TRBJ1-1; no firm D call. With 3 bases removed from V and 0 bases from J, the gap between germline ends came to 8 bases. The germline gives CDR1 KGHSH, CDR2 LQKENI. The CDR3 extends over 14 amino acids. DNA for the CDR3: TGTGCCAGCTCACCTAACAGTTTGAACACTGAAGCTTTCTTT. This encodes CASSPNSLNTEAFF.

V and J are TRBV7-8 and TRBJ2-7, with TRBD1 as a possible D gene (5 bases). Germline loops: CDR1 SGHVS, CDR2 FQNEAQ. The CDR3 has 14 amino acids. Trimming stripped 3 bases from V and 3 bases from J, with 12 bases between. The CDR3 nucleotides read TGTGCCAGCAGCTTTGGACAAGAGTACTACGAGCAGTACTTC. It specifies CASSFGQEYYEQYF.

The J gene is TRBJ2-2, the V gene TRBV5-6; D is uncertain. Between the trimmed V and J ends, which lost 3 bases and 1 base, there was a span of 4 bases. Germline values: CDR1 SGHDT, CDR2 YYEEEE. The CDR3 is 13 residues long. Here the CDR3 reads CASSSGNTGELFF. The CDR3 region has the DNA TGTGCCAGCAGCTCCGGGAACACCGGGGAGCTGTTTTTT.

This clone was counted between two and nine times. The J gene is TRBJ1-1, the V gene TRBV5-4; possible D gene TRBD1, 5 bases. CDR1 is SGHNT and CDR2 is YYREEE in the germline V gene (reference sequence). Trimming took 7 bases from V and 1 from J, leaving 11 bases between them. This CDR3 has 13 residues. The DNA of the CDR3 is TGTGCCAGCGGGGGGATTGGGAACACTGAAGCTTTCTTT. Its protein product is CASGGIGNTEAFF.

The chain carries TRBV29-1 and TRBJ2-3, with TRBD2 matching 7 bases. The V and J ends lost 7 bases and 4 bases, in that order; junction bases with no gene match: 11. The CDR3 is 14 amino acids. CDR1 is SQVTM and CDR2 is ANQGSEA in the germline V gene. CDR3 DNA: TGCAGCGCCCTAGGGACTACAGCCCCAGATACGCAGTATTTT. Protein sequence: CSALGTTAPDTQYF.

This clone was seen only a few times. This chain joins TRBV6-5 and TRBJ1-5; tentatively, D is TRBD1 (5 bases). Germline CDR1 and CDR2: MNHEY and SVGAGI. The CDR3 has 14 residues. Trimming removed 0 bases at V and 4 bases at J, with 7 bases between. The CDR3 nucleotides read TGTGCCAGCAGTTACTCGGGGCAAAATCAGCCCCAGCATTTT. It encodes CASSYSGQNQPQHF.

A single count supports this clone. The chain joins TRBV27 to TRBJ2-5, with D perhaps TRBD1 (5 bases). Germline V lookup: CDR1 MNHEY, CDR2 SMNVEV (reference sequence). V was cut by 7 bases and J by 10 bases, with 19 bases left in between. The length of the CDR3 is 13 residues. CDR3 DNA sequence: TGTGCCAGCAAGTTGTATCAGGGTGCCGGCCAGTACTTC. It yields the protein CASKLYQGAGQYF.

Of note for this clone: At one boundary the junction diverges from the germline segment, which might be a read error. This sequence joins TRBV30 and TRBJ2-7, with TRBD2 matching over 8 bases. The CDR3 totals 11 residues. CDR1 and CDR2 from the germline V gene are GTSNPN and SVGIG (reference sequence). The CDR3 loop reads CAWMPPGGNHF. In DNA, the CDR3 is TGTGCCTGGATGCCTCCGGGGGGGAATCACTTC.

The gene calls are TRBV28 and TRBJ1-5; 10 nucleotides match TRBD1. CDR1 is MDHEN and CDR2 is SYDVKM in the germline V gene. After removal of 4 bases from V and 5 bases from J, the junction contained 5 bases not matched to a gene. CDR3 length: 15 residues. CDR3 DNA: TGTGCCAGCAGTTCGTCCGGGACAGGGGATCAGCCCCAGCATTTT. Its protein is CASSSSGTGDQPQHF. The variable domain in full, completed from reference TRBV28 and TRBJ1-5, reads DVKVTQSSRYLVKRTGEKVFLECVQDMDHENMFWYRQDPGLGLRLIYFSYDVKMKEKGDIPEGYSVSREKKERFSLILESASTNQTSMYLCASSSSGTGDQPQHFGDGTRLSIL.

The chain is built from TRBV5-1 and TRBJ2-3, with 12 positions matching TRBD2. The V segment lost 7 bases and the J segment 4 bases; nucleotides outside the gene matches: 1. CDR1 SGHRS and CDR2 YFSETQ come from the germline V gene. CDR3 length: 13 amino acids. CDR3 sequence reads: CASSSGGADTQYF. The CDR3 DNA sequence: TGCGCCAGCTCTAGCGGGGGGGCAGATACGCAGTATTTT. The entire variable domain, with the rest obtained from reference TRBV5-1 and TRBJ2-3, is as follows: KAGVTQTPRYLIKTRGQQVTLSCSPISGHRSVSWYQQTPGQGLQFLFEYFSETQRNKGNFPGRFSGRQFSNSRSEMNVSTLELGDSALYLCASSSGGADTQYFGPGTRLTVL.

This sequence joins TRBV6-5 and TRBJ1-2; D ambiguous. Germline lookup yields CDR1 MNHEY and CDR2 SVGAGI. The CDR3 consists of 12 residues. The V and J ends lost 4 bases and 4 bases respectively, with 7 bases between them. CDR3 DNA: TGTGCCAGCAGTTCGACTACCTATGGCTACACCTTC. Translating it yields CASSSTTYGYTF.

There are a few counts of this clone. The chain employs TRBV9 and TRBJ2-3; 8 bases align to TRBD1. The CDR3 has 14 amino acids. V was clipped by 4 bases and J by 3 bases; unmatched bases: 4. Germline values: CDR1 SGDLS, CDR2 YYNGEE. CDR3 coding DNA: TGTGCCAGCAGCCCCGACAGGGGAACAGATACGCAGTATTTT. This translates into CASSPDRGTDTQYF.

In its sample, this clone was seen a few times. The V and J genes are TRBV6-6 and TRBJ1-5, with 11 bases that match TRBD1. CDR3 size: 16 residues. Trimming took 2 bases from V and 4 from J; bases not matched to a gene: 4. Germline lookup yields CDR1 MNHNY and CDR2 SVGAGI (reference sequence). The CDR3 DNA sequence: TGTGCCAGCAGTTACCTAGGGACAGGGGGAAATCAGCCCCAGCATTTT. Its translation is CASSYLGTGGNQPQHF.

This clone was recorded a few times. The chain links TRBV2 to TRBJ1-1; D might be TRBD1 (6 bases). The V and J ends lost 6 bases and 2 bases respectively, with 13 bases between them. Per the germline V gene, CDR1 is SNHLY and CDR2 is FYNNEI. This CDR3 is built from 14 residues. CDR3 DNA: TGTGCCAGCAGCTTACAGGGAGTAAACACTGAAGCTTTCTTT. Amino acid sequence: CASSLQGVNTEAFF. The variable domain in full, completed from reference TRBV2 and TRBJ1-1, reads EPEVTQTPSHQVTQMGQEVILRCVPISNHLYFYWYRQILGQKVEFLVSFYNNEISEKSEIFDDQFSVERPDGSNFTLKIRSTKLEDSAMYFCASSLQGVNTEAFFGQGTRLTVV.

This clone was counted once. The genes are TRBV12-5 and TRBJ1-1, with 9 bases aligning to TRBD1. V trimming: 6 bases; J trimming: 4 bases; junction bases outside the gene matches: 12. The CDR3 has 16 residues. Germline V lookup: CDR1 LGHNT, CDR2 FRNRAP. CDR3 region: CASGLWDRARGTEAFF. CDR3 bases: TGTGCTAGTGGCCTCTGGGACAGGGCCCGAGGCACTGAAGCTTTCTTT.

The chain joins TRBV7-8 to TRBJ2-5; TRBD1 agrees at 7 bases. The CDR3 contains 16 residues. Germline assignment: CDR1 SGHVS and CDR2 FQNEAQ. V dropped 5 bases and J dropped 1; count of bases not matched to a gene: 10. The CDR3 region has the DNA TGTGCCAGCAGCCTAGGCCAGGGACAGACCCAAGAGACCCAGTACTTC. It specifies CASSLGQGQTQETQYF.

The chain has TRBV7-9 and TRBJ1-6; 10 bases line up with TRBD1. This CDR3 contains 13 residues. Germline loops: CDR1 SEHNR, CDR2 FQNEAQ (reference sequence). V lost 3 bases, J lost 14 bases, and 4 bases stayed unmatched. The CDR3 protein is CASSFVGQGTLHF. In DNA, the CDR3 is TGTGCCAGCAGCTTCGTGGGACAGGGGACCCTCCACTTT.

The gene calls are TRBV13 and TRBJ1-6, with 7 bases lining up with TRBD1. Trimming took 6 bases from V and 6 from J; bases not matched to a gene: 11. The germline gives CDR1 PRHDT, CDR2 FYEKMQ (reference sequence). The CDR3 contains 16 residues. CDR3 DNA: TGTGCCAGCAGGAGAGAGGGACAGACTGTTAATTCACCCCTCCACTTT. This sequence encodes CASRREGQTVNSPLHF.

This chain connects TRBV30 to TRBJ1-1; TRBD1 is a possible D gene (6 bases). Trimming took 0 bases from V and 5 from J, leaving 10 bases between them. The CDR3 covers 13 residues. CDR1 GTSNPN and CDR2 SVGIG come from the germline V gene (reference sequence). The CDR3 DNA reads TGTGCCTGGAGTGTAGGGGGGGGAACTGAAGCTTTCTTT. Amino acids: CAWSVGGGTEAFF.

This chain uses TRBV9 with TRBJ1-1; D may be TRBD1 (6 bases). Trimming cost V 0 bases and J 5 bases, with 14 bases left between them. From germline, CDR1 is SGDLS and CDR2 YYNGEE. CDR3 length equals 15 residues. The CDR3 is CASSVAPTGRTEAFF. CDR3 in DNA: TGTGCCAGCAGCGTAGCTCCGACAGGCCGGACTGAAGCTTTCTTT.

The chain recombines TRBV11-2 with TRBJ1-4; D not resolved. V dropped 0 bases and J dropped 4 bases, with 6 bases sitting between them. Per germline, CDR1 SGHAT and CDR2 FQNNGV. This CDR3 spans 14 amino acids. The CDR3 is CASSLDRNNEKLFF. CDR3 DNA sequence: TGTGCCAGCAGCTTAGACAGGAATAATGAAAAACTGTTTTTT.

This rearrangement joins TRBV25-1 to TRBJ2-1, with TRBD1 identical over 7 bases. CDR3 length: 16 residues. Trimming took 4 bases from V and 8 from J; bases not matched to a gene: 14. CDR1 is MGHDK, CDR2 SYGVNS, per germline. CDR3 nucleotides: TGTGCCAGCAGTGCGCGAGGGACAGTCCAAAGTGATGAGCAGTTCTTC. It yields the protein CASSARGTVQSDEQFF. The full variable domain, completed using reference TRBV25-1 and TRBJ2-1, is EADIYQTPRYLVIGTGKKITLECSQTMGHDKMYWYQQDPGMELHLIHYSYGVNSTEKGDLSSESTVSRIRTEHFPLTLESARPSHTSQYLCASSARGTVQSDEQFFGPGTRLTVL.